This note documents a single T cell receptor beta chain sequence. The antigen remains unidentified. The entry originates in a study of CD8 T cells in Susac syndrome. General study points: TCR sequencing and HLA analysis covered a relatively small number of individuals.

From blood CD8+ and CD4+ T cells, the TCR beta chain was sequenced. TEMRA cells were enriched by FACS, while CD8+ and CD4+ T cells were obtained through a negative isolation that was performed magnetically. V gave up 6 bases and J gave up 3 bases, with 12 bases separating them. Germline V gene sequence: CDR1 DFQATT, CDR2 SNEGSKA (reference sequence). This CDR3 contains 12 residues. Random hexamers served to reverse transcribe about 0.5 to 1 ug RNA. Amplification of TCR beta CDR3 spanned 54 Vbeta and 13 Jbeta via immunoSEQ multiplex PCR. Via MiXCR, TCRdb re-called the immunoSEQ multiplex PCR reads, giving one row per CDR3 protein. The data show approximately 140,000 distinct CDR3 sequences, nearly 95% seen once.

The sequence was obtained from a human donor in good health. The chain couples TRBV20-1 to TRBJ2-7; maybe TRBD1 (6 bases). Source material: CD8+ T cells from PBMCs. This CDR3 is CSAKGVVYEQYF. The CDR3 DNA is TGCAGTGCAAAGGGGGTTGTCTACGAGCAGTACTTC.